A selection of T cell receptor beta chains follows, all from one sample in a study of blood T cells in healthy people across ages. Via MiXCR, TCRdb re-called the 5' RACE reads, giving one row per CDR3 protein. The sample includes about 680,000 distinct CDR3 sequences, roughly 50% of them seen just once. Sequencing was performed on blood. These receptors were collected from a woman aged 60-75 years in good health. The conserved cysteine and the conserved F or W are not part of the CDR3 here. Each record gives: clone size, V gene, CDR3 protein. Clone size is shown for a subset of rows, as once, few, many or a class of expanded clone.

>few|TRBV7-2
ASSAYSVGEQF
>NA|TRBV5-1
ASSLVGGNTYEQY
>NA|TRBV9
ASSVVGENTEAF
>many|TRBV20-1
SVRASGEAGYT
>NA|TRBV29-1
SVEVTNEQY
>NA|TRBV7-9
ASSSTGNSGANVLT
>NA|TRBV7-2
ASSLLEIEAF
>few|TRBV11-2
ASGTQGGQETQY
>NA|TRBV4-3
ASSQERQNNEQF
>NA|TRBV2
ASRVTYRGTNEKLF
>NA|TRBV9
ASSAGLAGNIQY
>NA|TRBV20-1
SARDPSGSTDTQY
>few|TRBV6-6
ASRLRQTANTGELF
>NA|TRBV6-5
ASSYDRGQETQY
>NA|TRBV14
ASSQRQGYYEQY
>few|TRBV20-1
SARGGESSYEQY
>NA|TRBV18
ASSLTRLAGDEQF
>NA|TRBV20-1
STPMRTANTEAF
>few|TRBV28
ASRIFVDAEQF
>NA|TRBV20-1
SARAPSGSSYNEQY
>few|TRBV6-2/TRBV6-3
ASSYSDNNEQF
>NA|TRBV28
ASSLSGQARPEQY
>NA|TRBV7-2
ASSLGTTVAGYT
>many|TRBV2
ASMFGGVPDTQY
>NA|TRBV5-1
ASSLGPSGRSSETQY
>NA|TRBV20-1
SARDRLAAADTQY
>NA|TRBV7-2
ASSFAGSTEAF
>once|TRBV30
AWRLAGTDTQY
>few|TRBV7-2
ASSSSGALYEQY
>NA|TRBV2
ASSVQMASEAF
>NA|TRBV10-3
AISDDRNYGYT
>NA|TRBV7-2
ASSLYSGESGELF
>NA|TRBV3-1
ASSYYREWEQY
>few|TRBV29-1
SVQLGTGRQPQH
>few|TRBV7-8
ASSLRGSYYNEQF
>NA|TRBV20-1
SARGGLAGGPGQETQY
>few|TRBV30
AVSSGLPTDTQY
>few|TRBV20-1
SANQDRGLYGYT
>many|TRBV6-6
ASSTGPNEQY
>NA|TRBV24-1
AARSGTGNYNEQF
>few|TRBV7-2
ASSTSGGVRVGYT
>NA|TRBV6-2/TRBV6-3
ASSYSKLAGSYEQY
>NA|TRBV28
ASSFGGNKYEQY
>NA|TRBV6-1
ASRREPIPSGANVLT
>few|TRBV7-2
ASSLLASAEAF
>few|TRBV6-6
ASSYPSGRPGETQY
>NA|TRBV2
ASQGTLIYEQY
>few|TRBV7-2
ASSYRPGQGNEQY
>few|TRBV6-8
ASTLSGTGYEQY
>NA|TRBV5-1
ASSLGDAGYQDQPQH
>NA|TRBV9
ASSKEDRQASSYNSPLH
>NA|TRBV20-1
SARVRLETQY
>NA|TRBV30
AWSVLGDYGYT
>NA|TRBV24-1
ATSDGLAGVNEQF
>NA|TRBV29-1
SVEGGGVSQSLYNEQY
>NA|TRBV20-1
SARDLSGDGNEQF
>few|TRBV20-1
SARSGALFYGYT
>few|TRBV29-1
SVLRDRFRTDTQY
>NA|TRBV20-1
SASLREGRYERY